The 32 T cell receptor beta chains below all came from one sample that was sequenced in a study of long-term antiretroviral therapy in people with HIV. At the survey level, the v3.0 immunoSEQ assay was run. TCRdb keeps only in-frame clones here, not all; method: immunoSEQ multiplex PCR. The sample has about 22,000 clones; just under 85% are singletons. Sequencing used unsorted PBMCs, obtained around 4 years after starting antiretroviral therapy. Source of these receptors: a man aged 18-30 years with HIV.

This clone has just a few counts. The chain has TRBV5-6 and TRBJ1-5; TRBD1 agrees at 9 bases. V lost 4 bases, J lost 7 bases, and 6 bases stayed unmatched. The CDR3 is 14 amino acids. The germline V gene has CDR1 SGHDT and CDR2 YYEEEE. CDR3 in amino acids: CASSMGQGTQPQHF. CDR3 bases: TGTGCCAGCAGCATGGGACAGGGAACGCAGCCCCAGCATTTT.

This clone appeared a single time. The V call is TRBV2, the J call TRBJ2-2, with 7 positions matching TRBD1. V lost 6 bases to trimming and J lost 0 bases; unmatched junction nucleotides: 4. The CDR3 sequence is 15 residues long. CDR1 is SNHLY, CDR2 FYNNEI, per germline. The CDR3 sequence: CASRGDSANTGELFF. CDR3 nucleotide sequence: TGTGCCAGCAGGGGGGACAGCGCGAACACCGGGGAGCTGTTTTTT.

The chain combines TRBV12-2 with TRBJ1-2. TRBV12-2 is classified as a pseudogene. The CDR3 length is 14 residues. Here the CDR3 reads CASRLSTQKYGYTF. CDR3 nucleotides: TGTGCAAGTCGCTTAAGCACCCAAAAATATGGCTACACCTTC.

This chain connects TRBV11-2 to TRBJ2-1; TRBD2 agrees at 13 bases. CDR3 length equals 15 residues. Trimming cost V 5 bases and J 12 bases; bases outside gene matches: 10. Germline-derived CDR1 and CDR2 are SGHAT and FQNNGV. CDR3 nucleotide sequence: TGTGCCAGCAGCCAACTAGCGGGGGGGCCTTCGGCGCAGTTCTTC. Amino acid sequence: CASSQLAGGPSAQFF.

V and J are TRBV18 and TRBJ2-5; D possibly corresponds to TRBD2 (5 bases). This CDR3 has 15 residues. CDR1 is KGHSH and CDR2 is LQKENI in the germline V gene. Trimming removed 6 bases from V and 4 bases from J, with 18 bases in between. The CDR3 sequence is CASSVTYTEAETQYF. CDR3 DNA sequence: TGTGCCAGCTCGGTGACCTATACGGAGGCAGAGACCCAGTACTTC.

This rearrangement joins TRBV5-4 to TRBJ1-1, with 8 bases that match TRBD1. Unmatched junction bases numbered 11, after V lost 4 bases and J lost 3 bases. The CDR3 has 16 amino acids. Germline CDR1 SGHNT, CDR2 YYREEE (reference sequence). In DNA form, the CDR3 reads TGTGCCAGCAGCCTAAATGGGCAGGGGGCATACACTGAAGCTTTCTTT. Protein: CASSLNGQGAYTEAFF.

The rearrangement uses TRBV6-1 and TRBJ2-2; TRBD1 matches 7 bases. Germline CDR1 and CDR2: MNHNS and SASEGT. The CDR3 runs to 14 residues. Unmatched junction bases numbered 12, after V lost 10 bases and J lost 7 bases. The CDR3 bases are TGTGCCACGGGACAGAGCTTTGAGGTCGGGGAGCTGTTTTTT. This sequence encodes CATGQSFEVGELFF.

With regard to this clone: The sample contains more than one DNA sequence encoding this CDR3. V is TRBV6-5 and J is TRBJ1-6; the D is unclear. The ends were cut back, 0 bases at V and 6 bases at J, with 9 bases in the middle. This CDR3 comprises 15 residues. Germline V gene data show CDR1 as MNHEY and CDR2 as SVGAGI. This chain's CDR3 is CASSYSNSLNSPLHF. Here the CDR3 DNA reads TGTGCCAGCAGTTACTCCAACAGCCTTAATTCACCCCTCCACTTT.

The chain carries TRBV6-1 and TRBJ1-5; 8 positions agree with TRBD1. This CDR3 has 20 residues. The V gene's germline CDR1 is MNHNS and CDR2 SASEGT. The trim removed 3 bases at V and 1 base at J, leaving 17 bases unmatched. The CDR3 DNA reads as TGTGCCAGCAGTGATTTTTGGGGGGGTGGGACAGGAGGAAGCAATCAGCCCCAGCATTTT. It translates to CASSDFWGGGTGGSNQPQHF.

This clone was counted between two and nine times. This sequence joins TRBV10-2 and TRBJ1-6; D not resolved. Trimming removed 6 bases at V and 8 bases at J, with 11 bases between. This CDR3 has 13 residues. Germline CDR1 is WSHSY and CDR2 is SAAADI. CDR3 DNA: TGCGCCAGCAGGGCCCCTCGGGATTCACCCCTCCACTTT. Its translation is CASRAPRDSPLHF.

The chain has TRBV6-1 and TRBJ1-6, with TRBD1 matching over 9 bases. Per germline, CDR1 MNHNS and CDR2 SASEGT. V gave up 7 bases and J gave up 8 bases; unmatched junction bases: 3. This CDR3 is built from 13 residues. The CDR3: CASTRQGDSPLHF. The DNA of the CDR3 is TGTGCCAGCACGAGACAGGGGGATTCACCCCTCCACTTT.

This sequence joins TRBV6-1 and TRBJ1-1; D perhaps matches TRBD1 (6 bases). Germline V gene lookup returns CDR1 MNHNS and CDR2 SASEGT. CDR3 length: 14 amino acids. V dropped 3 bases and J dropped 4 bases, with 12 bases sitting between them. The CDR3 is CASSDKSGATEAFF. The CDR3 DNA sequence: TGTGCCAGCAGTGATAAATCAGGGGCCACTGAAGCTTTCTTT.

The rearrangement joins TRBV27 to TRBJ2-1; D is perhaps TRBD1 (6 bases). Germline-derived CDR1 and CDR2 are MNHEY and SMNVEV (reference sequence). The CDR3 contains 15 residues. V lost 4 bases and J 6 bases, leaving 16 bases between the germline ends. CDR3 coding DNA: TGTGCCAGCAGTTATCGGACAGCCGGCGTCAATGAGCAGTTCTTC. Its protein is CASSYRTAGVNEQFF.

The chain combines TRBV5-1 with TRBJ1-4; D unclear. Germline CDR1 and CDR2: SGHRS and YFSETQ. V was shortened by 0 bases and J by 4 bases, with 10 bases between the two germline ends. The CDR3 runs to 15 residues. Written as DNA, the CDR3 is TGCGCCAGCAGCTTGGATGCGGAAGGTAATGAAAAACTGTTTTTT. Residues: CASSLDAEGNEKLFF.

The chain has TRBV11-2 and TRBJ1-1, with TRBD1 as a possible D gene (6 bases). Between the trimmed V and J ends, which lost 6 bases and 5 bases, there was a span of 19 bases. The CDR3 spans 15 residues. Germline V gene data show CDR1 as SGHAT and CDR2 as FQNNGV. CDR3 in amino acids: CASSAPYRVGTEAFF. DNA for the CDR3: TGTGCCAGCAGTGCCCCTTACAGGGTAGGAACTGAAGCTTTCTTT.

The genes are TRBV30 and TRBJ2-6; D perhaps matches TRBD1 (6 bases). Germline assignment: CDR1 GTSNPN and CDR2 SVGIG (reference sequence). This CDR3 comprises 16 residues. V lost 7 bases and J lost 1, with 17 bases in between. The CDR3 coding sequence is TGTGCCTCCACGAGGGGGAAGCTTTCTGGGGCCAACGTCCTGACTTTC. Residues: CASTRGKLSGANVLTF.

The chain joins TRBV19 to TRBJ2-4, with 9 nucleotides matching TRBD1. This CDR3 is 13 amino acids long. Germline CDR1 reads LNHDA; CDR2 reads SQIVND (reference sequence). Trimming cost V 3 bases and J 9 bases; bases outside gene matches: 3. The CDR3 DNA is TGTGCCAGTAGTATTGACAGGGGGTTCATTCAGTACTTC. Protein sequence: CASSIDRGFIQYF.

V and J are TRBV5-1 and TRBJ1-4, with 10 bases identical to TRBD1. CDR1 and CDR2 from the germline V gene are SGHRS and YFSETQ. The CDR3 runs to 16 residues. V lost 2 bases, J lost 6 bases, and 7 bases stayed unmatched. The CDR3 protein is CASSLMTGGGDEKLFF. The DNA of the CDR3 is TGCGCCAGCAGCTTAATGACAGGGGGCGGGGATGAAAAACTGTTTTTT.

There are a few counts of this clone. The gene calls are TRBV19 and TRBJ2-1; D perhaps matches TRBD1 (6 bases). V shed 2 bases and J shed 5 bases, with 10 bases lying between them. CDR1 and CDR2 from the germline V gene are LNHDA and SQIVND (reference sequence). The CDR3 runs 14 residues. CDR3 protein: CASSIQGPHNEQFF. DNA of the CDR3: TGTGCCAGTAGTATACAGGGGCCACACAATGAGCAGTTCTTC.

The chain joins TRBV4-1 to TRBJ1-1; D not resolved. CDR3 length: 13 residues. Trimming left V 0 bases short and J 5 bases short, with 7 bases between. Per the germline V gene, CDR1 is MGHRA and CDR2 is YSYEKL. The CDR3 spells CASSQEQITEAFF. The DNA of the CDR3 is TGCGCCAGCAGCCAAGAACAGATAACTGAAGCTTTCTTT.

V usage is TRBV14 and J usage is TRBJ2-6; TRBD2 is a possible D gene (5 bases). The ends were cut back, 1 base at V and 0 bases at J, with 16 bases in the middle. Germline V gives CDR1 SGHDN, CDR2 FVKESK. The CDR3 length is 19 residues. The CDR3 coding sequence is TGTGCCAGCAGCCAAGCGGGGAGAGGACCGTTCTCTGGGGCCAACGTCCTGACTTTC. This encodes CASSQAGRGPFSGANVLTF.

The chain carries TRBV7-6 and TRBJ2-3, with 8 bases lining up with TRBD1. The CDR3 contains 19 residues. V was clipped by 2 bases and J by 5 bases; unmatched bases: 18. The germline gives CDR1 SGHVS, CDR2 FNYEAQ. The CDR3 protein is CASSLWGQDDRGLRDTQYF. The DNA of the CDR3 is TGTGCCAGCAGCTTATGGGGGCAAGACGACAGGGGTCTGAGAGATACGCAGTATTTT.

This sequence joins TRBV6-4 and TRBJ1-2; D uncertain. The length of the CDR3 is 13 residues. Trimming removed 0 bases from V and 7 bases from J, with 9 bases in between. Germline V CDR1 and CDR2: MRHNA, SNTAGT. CDR3 in amino acids: CASSDSWGAGYTF. DNA for the CDR3: TGTGCCAGCAGTGACTCTTGGGGAGCTGGCTACACCTTC.

The V and J genes are TRBV7-9 and TRBJ2-3; weak D call: TRBD1 (6 bases). V was pared by 4 bases and J by 0 bases, with 14 bases between. The germline V gene encodes CDR1 SEHNR and CDR2 FQNEAQ (reference sequence). The CDR3 has 16 residues. CDR3 sequence: CASSSLRTASTDTQYF. The CDR3 DNA reads TGTGCCAGCAGCTCGCTCCGGACAGCTAGCACAGATACGCAGTATTTT.

The chain carries TRBV15 and TRBJ2-7; perhaps D is TRBD1 or TRBD2 (5 bases each). Trimming removed 5 bases at V and 4 bases at J, with 18 bases between. Germline V gene sequence: CDR1 LNHNV, CDR2 YYDKDF (reference sequence). The CDR3 has 15 amino acids. CDR3 sequence (DNA): TGTGCCACCAGCGCCGGGACGGGTCCATTTTACGAGCAGTACGTC. It codes for CATSAGTGPFYEQYV.

The chain carries TRBV6-5 and TRBJ2-7; maybe TRBD1 (5 bases). This CDR3 has 13 residues. The germline V gene encodes CDR1 MNHEY and CDR2 SVGAGI. V was shortened by 6 bases and J by 3 bases, with 12 bases between the two germline ends. The CDR3 coding sequence is TGTGCCAGCAGCCGACAGTTACTCTACGAGCAGTACTTC. As protein: CASSRQLLYEQYF.

The chain is built from TRBV14 and TRBJ2-2, with TRBD2 identical over 12 bases. The germline gives CDR1 SGHDN, CDR2 FVKESK. The CDR3 length is 17 residues. The V gene end was trimmed by 4 bases and the J gene end by 7 bases; junction bases not matched to a gene: 10. In nucleotides, the CDR3 is TGTGCCAGCAGCCCCCTCCTAGCGGGGGGGCGGGACGGGGAGCTGTTTTTT. This encodes CASSPLLAGGRDGELFF.

The V and J genes are TRBV6-5 and TRBJ2-5, with 8 bases matching TRBD2. Looked up from germline, CDR1 is MNHEY and CDR2 is SVGAGI. The trim removed 8 bases at V and 1 base at J, leaving 6 bases unmatched. The CDR3 consists of 14 residues. This chain's CDR3 is CASWRAGGQETQYF. In DNA form, the CDR3 reads TGTGCCAGCTGGAGGGCGGGGGGCCAAGAGACCCAGTACTTC.

The chain recombines TRBV27 with TRBJ2-2, with 9 positions matching TRBD1. Germline lookup yields CDR1 MNHEY and CDR2 SMNVEV (reference sequence). This CDR3 is 16 amino acids long. V gave up 0 bases and J gave up 2 bases; unmatched junction bases: 1. The CDR3 loop is CASSLSGQGNTGELFF. The CDR3 region has the DNA TGTGCCAGCAGTTTATCGGGACAGGGTAACACCGGGGAGCTGTTTTTT.

In nucleotides, the CDR3 is TGTGCCAGCTCACCAGAGGCGGCGGCTTGGGACACTGAAGCTTTCTTT. This gives the protein CASSPEAAAWDTEAFF. This chain links TRBV18 with TRBJ1-1; no firm D call. Germline V CDR1 and CDR2: KGHSH, LQKENI. V lost 2 bases, J lost 3 bases, and 16 bases lay in between. CDR3 length: 16 residues.

The V and J genes are TRBV7-2 and TRBJ1-2; TRBD1 matches at 8 bases. With 0 bases clipped from V and 4 bases from J, the junction kept 13 bases outside the gene matches. This CDR3 region has 18 residues. Germline V gene sequence: CDR1 SGHTA, CDR2 FQGNSA. In DNA form, the CDR3 reads TGTGCCAGCAGCTTAGCCCCGGGGCAGGGGGCGCGGGTCTATGGCTACACCTTC. It codes for CASSLAPGQGARVYGYTF.

The chain carries TRBV11-2 and TRBJ1-5; D ambiguous. V was trimmed by 0 bases and J by 3 bases, leaving 12 bases between them. CDR1 SGHAT and CDR2 FQNNGV come from the germline V gene. The CDR3 contains 16 residues. This CDR3 is CASSLEGSGNNQPQHF. The CDR3 coding sequence is TGTGCCAGCAGCTTAGAGGGTAGCGGGAACAATCAGCCCCAGCATTTT.